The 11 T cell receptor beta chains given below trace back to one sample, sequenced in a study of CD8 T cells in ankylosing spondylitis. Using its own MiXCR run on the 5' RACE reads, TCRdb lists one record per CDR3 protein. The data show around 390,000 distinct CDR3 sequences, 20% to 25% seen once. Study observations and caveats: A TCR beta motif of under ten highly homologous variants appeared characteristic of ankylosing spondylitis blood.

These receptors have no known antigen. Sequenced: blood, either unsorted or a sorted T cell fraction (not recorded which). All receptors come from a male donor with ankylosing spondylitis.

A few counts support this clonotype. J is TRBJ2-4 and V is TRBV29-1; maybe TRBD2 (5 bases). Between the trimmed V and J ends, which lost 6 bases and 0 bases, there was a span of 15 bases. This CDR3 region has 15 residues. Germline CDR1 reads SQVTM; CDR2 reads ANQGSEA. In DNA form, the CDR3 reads TGCAGCGTGGCCGGAGGTGGACTAGCCAAAAACATTCAGTACTTC. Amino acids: CSVAGGGLAKNIQYF.

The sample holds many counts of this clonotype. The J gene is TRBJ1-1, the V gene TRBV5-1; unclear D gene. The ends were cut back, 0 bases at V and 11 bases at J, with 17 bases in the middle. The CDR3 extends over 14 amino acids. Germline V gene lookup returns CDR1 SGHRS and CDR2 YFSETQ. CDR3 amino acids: CASSLGVWKEEAFF. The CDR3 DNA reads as TGCGCCAGCAGCTTGGGAGTTTGGAAGGAGGAGGCTTTCTTT.

The CDR3 is CASSTAGTSGRSEQYF. As DNA, the CDR3 is TGTGCCAGTAGTACGGCCGGGACTAGCGGGAGGAGCGAGCAGTACTTC. This sequence joins TRBV19 and TRBJ2-7; 15 bases map to TRBD2. CDR3 length equals 16 residues. After removal of 4 bases from V and 6 bases from J, the junction contained 7 bases not matched to a gene. Germline values: CDR1 LNHDA, CDR2 SQIVND (reference sequence).

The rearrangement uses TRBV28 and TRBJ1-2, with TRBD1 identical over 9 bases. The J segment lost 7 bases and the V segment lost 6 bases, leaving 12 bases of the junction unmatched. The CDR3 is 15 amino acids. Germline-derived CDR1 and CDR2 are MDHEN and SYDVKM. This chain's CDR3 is CASRRPTGGAGGYTF. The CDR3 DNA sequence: TGTGCCAGCAGACGACCCACAGGGGGCGCGGGTGGCTACACCTTC.

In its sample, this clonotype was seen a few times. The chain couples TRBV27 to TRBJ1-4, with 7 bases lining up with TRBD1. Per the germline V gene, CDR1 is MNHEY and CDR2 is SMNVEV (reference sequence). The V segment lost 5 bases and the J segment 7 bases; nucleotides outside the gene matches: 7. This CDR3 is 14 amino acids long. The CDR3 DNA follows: TGTGCCAGCAGTCTCCGGACAGGAGGTGAAAAACTGTTTTTT. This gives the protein CASSLRTGGEKLFF. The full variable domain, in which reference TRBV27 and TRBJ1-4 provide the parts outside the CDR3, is EAQVTQNPRYLITVTGKKLTVTCSQNMNHEYMSWYRQDPGLGLRQIYYSMNVEVTDKGDVPEGYKVSRKEKRNFPLILESPSPNQTSLYFCASSLRTGGEKLFFGSGTQLSVL.

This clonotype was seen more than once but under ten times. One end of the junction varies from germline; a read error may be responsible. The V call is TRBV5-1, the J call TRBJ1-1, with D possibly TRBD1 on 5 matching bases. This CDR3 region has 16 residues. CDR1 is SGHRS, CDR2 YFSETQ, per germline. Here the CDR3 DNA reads TGCGCCAGCAGCTCCGGTGGGGAGACAGTGAAGACTGAAGCTTTCTTT. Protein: CASSSGGETVKTEAFF.

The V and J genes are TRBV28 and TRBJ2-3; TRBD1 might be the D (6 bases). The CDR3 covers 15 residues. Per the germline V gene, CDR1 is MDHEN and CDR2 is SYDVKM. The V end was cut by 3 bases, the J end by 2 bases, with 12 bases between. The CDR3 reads CASSLPGAITDTQYF. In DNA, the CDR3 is TGTGCCAGCAGTTTGCCAGGGGCGATCACAGATACGCAGTATTTT.

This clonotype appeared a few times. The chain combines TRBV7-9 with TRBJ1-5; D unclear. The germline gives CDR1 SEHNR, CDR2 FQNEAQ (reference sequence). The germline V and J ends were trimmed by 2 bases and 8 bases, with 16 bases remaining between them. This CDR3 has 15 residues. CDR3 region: CASSLKGRAAEPQHF. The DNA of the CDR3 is TGTGCCAGCAGCTTAAAGGGCCGGGCCGCAGAGCCCCAGCATTTT.

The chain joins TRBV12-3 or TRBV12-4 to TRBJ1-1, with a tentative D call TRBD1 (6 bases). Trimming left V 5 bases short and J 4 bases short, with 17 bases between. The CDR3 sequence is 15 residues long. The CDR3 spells CASSPRTARGTEAFF. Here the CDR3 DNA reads TGTGCCAGCAGTCCTAGGACAGCCCGGGGCACTGAAGCTTTCTTT.

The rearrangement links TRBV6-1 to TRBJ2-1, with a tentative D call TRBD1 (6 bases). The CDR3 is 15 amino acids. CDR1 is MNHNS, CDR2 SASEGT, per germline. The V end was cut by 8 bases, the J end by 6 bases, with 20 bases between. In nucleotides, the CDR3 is TGTGCCAGCTATCCTACAGGGAATGTCGGCAATGAGCAGTTCTTC. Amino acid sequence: CASYPTGNVGNEQFF.

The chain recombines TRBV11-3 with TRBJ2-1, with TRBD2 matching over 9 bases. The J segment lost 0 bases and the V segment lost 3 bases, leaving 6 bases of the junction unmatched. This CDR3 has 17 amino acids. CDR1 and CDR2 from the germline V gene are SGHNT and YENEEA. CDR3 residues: CASSFHAGGSSYNEQFF. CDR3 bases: TGTGCCAGCAGCTTCCACGCGGGAGGGAGCTCCTACAATGAGCAGTTCTTC. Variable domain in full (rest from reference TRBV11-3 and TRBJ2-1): EAGVVQSPRYKIIEKKQPVAFWCNPISGHNTLYWYLQNLGQGPELLIRYENEEAVDDSQLPKDRFSAERLKGVDSTLKIQPAELGDSAVYLCASSFHAGGSSYNEQFFGPGTRLTVL.